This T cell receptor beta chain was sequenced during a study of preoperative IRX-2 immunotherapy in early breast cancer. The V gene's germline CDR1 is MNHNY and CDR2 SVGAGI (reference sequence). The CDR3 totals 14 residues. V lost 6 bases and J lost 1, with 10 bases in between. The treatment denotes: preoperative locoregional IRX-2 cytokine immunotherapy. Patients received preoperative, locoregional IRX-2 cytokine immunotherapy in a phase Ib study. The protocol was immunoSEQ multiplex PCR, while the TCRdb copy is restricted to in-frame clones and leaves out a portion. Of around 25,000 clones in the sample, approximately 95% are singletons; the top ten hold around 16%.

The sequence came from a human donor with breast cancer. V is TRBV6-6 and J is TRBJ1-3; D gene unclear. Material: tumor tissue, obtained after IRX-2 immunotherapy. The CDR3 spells CASRSPESGNTIYF. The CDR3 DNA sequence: TGTGCCAGCAGGTCCCCGGAGTCTGGAAACACCATATATTTT.